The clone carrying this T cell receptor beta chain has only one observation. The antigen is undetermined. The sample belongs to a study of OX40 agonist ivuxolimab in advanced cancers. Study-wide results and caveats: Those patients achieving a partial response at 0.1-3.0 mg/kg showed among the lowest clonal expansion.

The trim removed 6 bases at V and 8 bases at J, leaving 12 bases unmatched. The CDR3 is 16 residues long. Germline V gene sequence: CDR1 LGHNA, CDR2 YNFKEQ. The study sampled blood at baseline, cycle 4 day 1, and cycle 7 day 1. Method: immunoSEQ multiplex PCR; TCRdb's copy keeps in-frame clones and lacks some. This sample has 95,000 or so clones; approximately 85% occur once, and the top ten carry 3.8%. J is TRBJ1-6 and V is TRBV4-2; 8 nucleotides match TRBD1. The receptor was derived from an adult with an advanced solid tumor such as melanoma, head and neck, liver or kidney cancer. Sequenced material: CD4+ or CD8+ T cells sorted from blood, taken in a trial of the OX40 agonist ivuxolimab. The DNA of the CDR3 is TGTGCCAGCAGTTATATCGCGGACAGGGTGGATTCACCCCTCCACTTT. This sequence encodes CASSYIADRVDSPLHF.